This T cell receptor beta chain was sequenced in a study of molecular identifiers for immune sequencing clone quantification. Overall study results and limits: Clones above 20 RNA copies contained over 97% of effector molecules and under 1% of naive molecules.

RNA fractions of 10%, 30% or 50% and roughly 18,000 to 1,000,000 sorted cells were the source of naive CD8 libraries. Turning to this clonotype: Antigen unknown. At one end, the junction sequence differs from germline, possibly due to a read error.

TCRdb analysed the PCR reads with MiXCR anew, one entry per CDR3 protein. The data show under 350,000 distinct CDR3 sequences, 24% seen once. Sequencing was carried out using naive CD8+ T cells from blood, with Jurkat cell RNA spiked in. Regarding subset: FACS-sorted CD8+CD4-CCR7+CD45RA+ naive T cells. The sequence derives from a human donor in good health. Some libraries in this study had Jurkat cell RNA spiked in.

The CDR3 is CASSLDPGVNEKLLF. The CDR3 DNA is TGTGCCAGCAGCTTAGATCCCGGGGTTAATGAAAAACTGCTTTTT. The rearrangement links TRBV7-6 to TRBJ1-4; no clear D gene. This CDR3 spans 15 amino acids. Per the germline V gene, CDR1 is SGHVS and CDR2 is FNYEAQ.